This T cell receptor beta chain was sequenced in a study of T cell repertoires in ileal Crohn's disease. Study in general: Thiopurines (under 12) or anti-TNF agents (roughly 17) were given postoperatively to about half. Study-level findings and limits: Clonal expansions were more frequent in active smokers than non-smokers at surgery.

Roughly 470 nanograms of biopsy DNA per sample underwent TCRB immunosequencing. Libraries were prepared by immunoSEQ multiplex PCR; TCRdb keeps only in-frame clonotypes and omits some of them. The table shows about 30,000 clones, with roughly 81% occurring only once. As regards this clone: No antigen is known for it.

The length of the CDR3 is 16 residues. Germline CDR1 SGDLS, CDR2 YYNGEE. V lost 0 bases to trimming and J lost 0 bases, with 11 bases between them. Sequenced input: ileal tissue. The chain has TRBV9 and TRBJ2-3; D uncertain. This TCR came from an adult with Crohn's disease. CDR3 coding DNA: TGTGCCAGCAGCGTAGGAGGAATCGTTAGCACAGATACGCAGTATTTT. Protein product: CASSVGGIVSTDTQYF.